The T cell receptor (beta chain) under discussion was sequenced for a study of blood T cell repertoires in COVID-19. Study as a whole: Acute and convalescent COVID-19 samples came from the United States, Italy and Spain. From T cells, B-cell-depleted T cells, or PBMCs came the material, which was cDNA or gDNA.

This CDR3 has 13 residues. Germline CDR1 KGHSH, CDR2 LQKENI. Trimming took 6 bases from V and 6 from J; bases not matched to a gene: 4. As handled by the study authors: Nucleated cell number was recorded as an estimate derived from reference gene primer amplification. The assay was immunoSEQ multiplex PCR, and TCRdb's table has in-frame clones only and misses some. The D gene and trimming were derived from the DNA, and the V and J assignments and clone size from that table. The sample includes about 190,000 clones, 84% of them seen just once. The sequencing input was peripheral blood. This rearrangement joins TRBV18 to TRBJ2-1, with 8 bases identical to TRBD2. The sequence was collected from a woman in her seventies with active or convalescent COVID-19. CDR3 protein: CASSSGAGNEQFF. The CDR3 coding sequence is TGTGCCAGCTCTAGCGGGGCAGGCAATGAGCAGTTCTTC.